A single sample is the source of the 9 T cell receptor beta chains below, sequenced in a study of T cell repertoires in cytomegalovirus infection. A single record per CDR3 protein comes from TCRdb applying MiXCR to the reads. This sample has around 530,000 distinct CDR3 sequences; 16% occur once, and the top ten carry more than 20%. Sequenced: CD8+ T cells from PBMCs. The receptors were sampled from a human donor in good health (CMV status not recorded). Some clones in this sample may be carry-over from other donors' samples.

V gene TRBV5-4 combines with J gene TRBJ2-2; 9 bases agree with TRBD1. The CDR3 sequence is 15 residues long. Per the germline V gene, CDR1 is SGHNT and CDR2 is YYREEE (reference sequence). V shed 4 bases and J 6 bases; nucleotides not matched to a gene: 7. The CDR3 DNA reads as TGTGCCAGCAGCGCCGGGACAGGGAGCGCCGGGGAGCTGTTTTTT. The encoded protein is CASSAGTGSAGELFF.

This sequence joins TRBV4-2 and TRBJ1-6; 7 positions match TRBD1. The CDR3 length is 15 residues. The germline V gene has CDR1 LGHNA and CDR2 YNFKEQ. V gave up 7 bases and J gave up 0 bases; unmatched junction bases: 3. The CDR3 DNA sequence: TGTGCCAGCAAACAGGGGAGCTCCTATAATTCACCCCTCCACTTT. Translating it yields CASKQGSSYNSPLHF.

This clonotype was seen only a few times. The chain combines TRBV27 with TRBJ1-2; D remains ambiguous. CDR3 length: 14 amino acids. Germline V gene lookup returns CDR1 MNHEY and CDR2 SMNVEV (reference sequence). Trimming stripped 4 bases from V and 5 bases from J, with 14 bases between. The DNA of the CDR3 is TGTGCCAGCAGTTATGGCCCGGGAGGGTATGGCTACACCTTC. It specifies CASSYGPGGYGYTF.

This clonotype occurred many times. The CDR3 DNA follows: TGCAGTGCTAGAGTGGGGACAGGGAAGGGTAGCAATCAGCCCCAGCATTTT. Translating gives CSARVGTGKGSNQPQHF. This chain joins TRBV20-1 and TRBJ1-5, with 9 positions matching TRBD1. CDR1 and CDR2 (germline): DFQATT, SNEGSKA (reference sequence). There are 17 residues in the CDR3. With 1 base clipped from V and 0 bases from J, the junction kept 7 bases outside the gene matches.

This clonotype has a handful of counts. The chain carries TRBV28 and TRBJ1-5; 7 nucleotides match TRBD1. V dropped 2 bases and J dropped 9; count of bases not matched to a gene: 7. The CDR3 is 14 residues long. Germline CDR1 is MDHEN and CDR2 is SYDVKM. CDR3 bases: TGTGCCAGCAGTTTAGCACAGGGGTTGAGGCCCCAGCATTTT. The encoded protein is CASSLAQGLRPQHF.

On this clonotype: The CDR3 end shows no conserved phenylalanine or tryptophan, and so a read error is likely. The CDR3 sequence: CASRAGTGYQNIQYL. In DNA form, the CDR3 reads TGTGCCAGCAGAGCCGGGACAGGGTACCAAAACATTCAGTACTTA. The J gene is TRBJ2-4, the V gene TRBV2; 9 nucleotides agree with TRBD1. The CDR3 is 15 amino acids. The germline CDR1 and CDR2 sequences are SNHLY and FYNNEI. Unmatched junction bases numbered 8, after V lost 6 bases and J lost 5 bases.

At least ten counts were recorded for this clonotype. The V call is TRBV12-3 or TRBV12-4, the J call TRBJ2-1, with a weak D call TRBD2 (7 bases). The CDR3 covers 14 residues. V dropped 0 bases and J dropped 9 bases, with 12 bases sitting between them. The CDR3 DNA reads TGTGCCAGCAGTTTAGCGGGGGGGCCGGTTGAGCAGTTCTTC. This gives the protein CASSLAGGPVEQFF.

This clonotype was detected a few times. The CDR3 loop reads CASSLEDGSYEQYF. CDR3 bases: TGTGCCAGCAGCTTAGAAGACGGGTCCTACGAGCAGTACTTC. The chain uses TRBV7-9 and TRBJ2-7; D remains unclear. Trimming left V 1 base short and J 1 base short, with 8 bases between. Germline V gene lookup returns CDR1 SEHNR and CDR2 FQNEAQ (reference sequence). The CDR3 length is 14 residues.

The rearrangement links TRBV11-2 to TRBJ2-2; tentative D call: TRBD1 (5 bases). Germline V gene sequence: CDR1 SGHAT, CDR2 FQNNGV. The V end lost 3 bases, the J end lost 8 bases, and 10 bases lay between the germline ends. CDR3 length: 13 residues. In nucleotides, the CDR3 is TGTGCCAGCAGCTTCTTAGGGGTAGGGGAGCTGTTTTTT. This sequence encodes CASSFLGVGELFF.